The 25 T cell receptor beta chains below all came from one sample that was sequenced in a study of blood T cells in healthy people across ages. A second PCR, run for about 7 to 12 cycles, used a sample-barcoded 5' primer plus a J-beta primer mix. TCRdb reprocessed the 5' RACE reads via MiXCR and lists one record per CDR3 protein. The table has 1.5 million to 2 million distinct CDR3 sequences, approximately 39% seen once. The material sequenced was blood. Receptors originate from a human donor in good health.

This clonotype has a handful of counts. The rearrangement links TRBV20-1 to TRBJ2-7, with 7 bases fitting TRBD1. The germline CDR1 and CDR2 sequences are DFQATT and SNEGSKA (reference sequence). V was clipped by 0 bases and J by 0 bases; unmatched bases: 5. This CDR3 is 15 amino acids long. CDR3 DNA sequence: TGCAGTGCTAGAGATGAGGGGACAGCCTCCTACGAGCAGTACTTC. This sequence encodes CSARDEGTASYEQYF.

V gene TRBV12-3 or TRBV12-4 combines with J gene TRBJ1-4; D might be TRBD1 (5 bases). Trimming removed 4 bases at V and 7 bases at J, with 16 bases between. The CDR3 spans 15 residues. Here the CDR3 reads CASSWGGRNCEKLFF. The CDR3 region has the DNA TGTGCCAGCAGTTGGGGGGGACGGAACTGTGAAAAACTGTTTTTT.

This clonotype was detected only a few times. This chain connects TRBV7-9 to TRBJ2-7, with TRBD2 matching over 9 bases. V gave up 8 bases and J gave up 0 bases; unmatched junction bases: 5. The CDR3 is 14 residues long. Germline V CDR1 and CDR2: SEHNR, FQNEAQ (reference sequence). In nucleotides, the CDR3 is TGTGCCAGCCGGGCGGGGGGGAGCTCCTACGAGCAGTACTTC. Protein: CASRAGGSSYEQYF.

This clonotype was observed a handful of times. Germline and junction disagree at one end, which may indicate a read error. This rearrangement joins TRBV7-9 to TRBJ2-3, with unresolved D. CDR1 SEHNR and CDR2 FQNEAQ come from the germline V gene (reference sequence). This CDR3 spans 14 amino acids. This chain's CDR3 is CASSLGVSRDTQYF. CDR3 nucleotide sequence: TGTGCCAGCAGCTTAGGGGTTAGCAGAGATACGCAGTATTTT.

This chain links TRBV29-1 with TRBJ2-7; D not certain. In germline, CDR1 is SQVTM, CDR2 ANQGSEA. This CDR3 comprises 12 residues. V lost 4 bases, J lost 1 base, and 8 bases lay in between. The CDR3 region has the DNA TGCAGCGTTGTTACAGTTTCCTACGAGCAGTACTTC. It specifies CSVVTVSYEQYF.

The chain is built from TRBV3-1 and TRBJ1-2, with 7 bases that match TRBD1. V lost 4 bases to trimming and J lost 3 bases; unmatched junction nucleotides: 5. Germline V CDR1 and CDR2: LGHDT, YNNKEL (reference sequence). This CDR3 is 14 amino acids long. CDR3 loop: CASSPEGADYGYTF. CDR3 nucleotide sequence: TGTGCCAGCAGCCCAGAGGGGGCCGACTATGGCTACACCTTC. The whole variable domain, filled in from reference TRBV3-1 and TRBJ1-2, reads DTAVSQTPKYLVTQMGNDKSIKCEQNLGHDTMYWYKQDSKKFLKIMFSYNNKELIINETVPNRFSPKSPDKAHLNLHINSLELGDSAVYFCASSPEGADYGYTFGSGTRLTVV.

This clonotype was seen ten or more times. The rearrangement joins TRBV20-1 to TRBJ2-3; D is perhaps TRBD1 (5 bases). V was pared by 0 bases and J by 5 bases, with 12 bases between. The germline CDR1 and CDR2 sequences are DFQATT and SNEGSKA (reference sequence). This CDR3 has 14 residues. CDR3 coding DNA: TGCAGTGCTAGAGATCTGAGAAGGGGAGATACGCAGTATTTT. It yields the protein CSARDLRRGDTQYF.

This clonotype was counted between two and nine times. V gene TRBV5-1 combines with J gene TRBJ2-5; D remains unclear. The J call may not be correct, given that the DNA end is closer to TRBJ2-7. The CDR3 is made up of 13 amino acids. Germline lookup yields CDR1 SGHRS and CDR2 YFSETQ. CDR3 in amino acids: CASSLASSGEQYF. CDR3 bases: TGCGCCAGCAGCTTGGCCTCCTCGGGCGAGCAGTACTTC.

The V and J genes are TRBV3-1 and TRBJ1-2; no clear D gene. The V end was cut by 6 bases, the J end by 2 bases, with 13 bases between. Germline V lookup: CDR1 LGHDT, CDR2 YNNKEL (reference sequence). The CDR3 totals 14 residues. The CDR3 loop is CASRLESSNYGYTF. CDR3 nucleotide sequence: TGTGCCAGCAGGCTAGAGAGCTCCAACTATGGCTACACCTTC.

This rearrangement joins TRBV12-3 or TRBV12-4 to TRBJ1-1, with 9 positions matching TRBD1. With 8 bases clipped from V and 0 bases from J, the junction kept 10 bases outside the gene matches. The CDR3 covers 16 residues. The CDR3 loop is CASVPRGQGMNTEAFF. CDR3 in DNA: TGTGCCAGCGTTCCTAGGGGACAGGGCATGAACACTGAAGCTTTCTTT.

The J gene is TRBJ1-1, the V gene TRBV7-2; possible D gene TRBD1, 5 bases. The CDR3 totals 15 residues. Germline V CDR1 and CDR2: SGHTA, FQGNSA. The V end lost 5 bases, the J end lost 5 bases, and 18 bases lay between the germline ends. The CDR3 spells CASSLRDFRSTEAFF. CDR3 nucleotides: TGTGCCAGCAGCCTCAGGGACTTTAGGAGTACTGAAGCTTTCTTT.

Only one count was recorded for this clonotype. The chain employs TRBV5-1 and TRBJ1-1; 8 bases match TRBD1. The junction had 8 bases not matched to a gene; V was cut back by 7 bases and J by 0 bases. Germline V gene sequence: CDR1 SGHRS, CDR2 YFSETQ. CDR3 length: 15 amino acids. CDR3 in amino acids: CASQQGDTMNTEAFF. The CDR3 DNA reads TGCGCCAGCCAACAGGGGGATACTATGAACACTGAAGCTTTCTTT.

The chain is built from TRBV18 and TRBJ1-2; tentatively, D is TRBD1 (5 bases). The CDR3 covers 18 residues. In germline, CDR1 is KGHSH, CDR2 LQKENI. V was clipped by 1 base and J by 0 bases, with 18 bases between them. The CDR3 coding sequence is TGTGCCAGCTCACCACTGAGGGGTTTTTCACGACCTAACTATGGCTACACCTTC. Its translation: CASSPLRGFSRPNYGYTF.

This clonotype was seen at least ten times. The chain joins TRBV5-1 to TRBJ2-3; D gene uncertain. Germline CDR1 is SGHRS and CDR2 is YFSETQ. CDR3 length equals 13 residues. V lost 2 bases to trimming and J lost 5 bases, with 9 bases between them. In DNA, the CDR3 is TGCGCCAGCAGCTTTTGGGGAAGAGATACGCAGTATTTT. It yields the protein CASSFWGRDTQYF.

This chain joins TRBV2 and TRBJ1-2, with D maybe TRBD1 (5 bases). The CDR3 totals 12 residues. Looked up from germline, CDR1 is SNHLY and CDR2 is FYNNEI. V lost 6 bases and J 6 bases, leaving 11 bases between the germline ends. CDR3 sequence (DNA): TGTGCCAGCAGCAACCAGGGAAATGGCTACACCTTC. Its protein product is CASSNQGNGYTF.

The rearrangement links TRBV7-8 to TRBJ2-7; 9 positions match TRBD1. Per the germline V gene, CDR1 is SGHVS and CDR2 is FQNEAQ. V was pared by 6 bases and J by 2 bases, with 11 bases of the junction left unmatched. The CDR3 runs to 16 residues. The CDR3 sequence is CASRIPPGQGPYEQYF. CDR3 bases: TGTGCCAGCAGAATACCGCCGGGACAGGGTCCCTACGAGCAGTACTTC. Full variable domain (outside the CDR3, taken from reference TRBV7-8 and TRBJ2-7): GAGVSQSPRYKVAKRGQDVALRCDPISGHVSLFWYQQALGQGPEFLTYFQNEAQLDKSGLPSDRFFAERPEGSVSTLKIQRTQQEDSAVYLCASRIPPGQGPYEQYFGPGTRLTVT.

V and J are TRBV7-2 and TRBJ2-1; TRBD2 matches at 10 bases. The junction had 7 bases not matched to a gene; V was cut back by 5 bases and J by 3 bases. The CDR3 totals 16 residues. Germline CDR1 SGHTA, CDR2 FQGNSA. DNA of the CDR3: TGTGCCAGCAGCCGTAGCCCTAGCGGGGGCTACAATGAGCAGTTCTTC. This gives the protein CASSRSPSGGYNEQFF. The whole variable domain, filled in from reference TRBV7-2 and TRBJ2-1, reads GAGVSQSPSNKVTEKGKDVELRCDPISGHTALYWYRQSLGQGLEFLIYFQGNSAPDKSGLPSDRFSAERTGGSVSTLTIQRTQQEDSAVYLCASSRSPSGGYNEQFFGPGTRLTVL.

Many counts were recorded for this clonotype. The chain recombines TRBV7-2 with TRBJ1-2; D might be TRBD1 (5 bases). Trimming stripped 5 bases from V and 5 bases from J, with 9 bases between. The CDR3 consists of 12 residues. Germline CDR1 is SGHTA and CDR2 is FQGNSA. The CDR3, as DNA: TGTGCCAGCAGCCACAGGAGATATGGCTACACCTTC. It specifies CASSHRRYGYTF. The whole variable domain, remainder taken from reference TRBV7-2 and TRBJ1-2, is GAGVSQSPSNKVTEKGKDVELRCDPISGHTALYWYRQSLGQGLEFLIYFQGNSAPDKSGLPSDRFSAERTGGSVSTLTIQRTQQEDSAVYLCASSHRRYGYTFGSGTRLTVV.

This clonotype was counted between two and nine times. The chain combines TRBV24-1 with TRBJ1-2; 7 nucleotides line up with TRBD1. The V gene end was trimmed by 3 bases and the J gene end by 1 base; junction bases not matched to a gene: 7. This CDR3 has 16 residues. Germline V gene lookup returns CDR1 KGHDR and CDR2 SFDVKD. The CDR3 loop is CATSDGTAIINYGYTF. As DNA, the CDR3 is TGTGCCACCAGTGATGGGACAGCTATAATTAACTATGGCTACACCTTC.

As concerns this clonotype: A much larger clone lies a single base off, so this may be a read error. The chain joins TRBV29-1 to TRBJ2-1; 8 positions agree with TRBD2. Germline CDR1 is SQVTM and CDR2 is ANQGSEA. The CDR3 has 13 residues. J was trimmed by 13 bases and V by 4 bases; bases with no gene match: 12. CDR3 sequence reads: CSVVKAGEETQFF. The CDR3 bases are TGCAGCGTTGTCAAAGCGGGGGAAGAGACCCAGTTCTTC.

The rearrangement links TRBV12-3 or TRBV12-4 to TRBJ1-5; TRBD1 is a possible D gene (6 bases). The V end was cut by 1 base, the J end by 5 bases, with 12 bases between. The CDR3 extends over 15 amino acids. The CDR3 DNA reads TGTGCCAGCAGTTTAGTATCGACAGGTGATCAGCCCCAGCATTTT. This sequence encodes CASSLVSTGDQPQHF.

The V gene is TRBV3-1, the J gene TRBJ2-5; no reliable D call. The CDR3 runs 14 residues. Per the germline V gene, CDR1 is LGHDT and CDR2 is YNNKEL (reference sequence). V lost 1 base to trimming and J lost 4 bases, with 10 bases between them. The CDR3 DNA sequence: TGTGCCAGCAGCCAAGGGCAGTACTCAGAGACCCAGTACTTC. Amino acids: CASSQGQYSETQYF.

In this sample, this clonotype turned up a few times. CDR3 DNA: TGCGCCAGCAGCGGACAGGGGGCTTCACCCCTCCACTTT. It codes for CASSGQGASPLHF. The V call is TRBV5-1, the J call TRBJ1-6, with 11 bases that match TRBD1. Losses at the gene ends were 4 bases for V and 9 bases for J; bases not matched to a gene: 0. The V gene's germline CDR1 is SGHRS and CDR2 YFSETQ. The CDR3 spans 13 residues.

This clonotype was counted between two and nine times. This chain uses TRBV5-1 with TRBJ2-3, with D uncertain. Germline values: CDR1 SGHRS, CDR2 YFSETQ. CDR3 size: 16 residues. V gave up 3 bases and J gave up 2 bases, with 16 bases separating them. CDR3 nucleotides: TGCGCCAGCAGCTCTTACAGCCAACTAACCACAGATACGCAGTATTTT. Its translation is CASSSYSQLTTDTQYF.

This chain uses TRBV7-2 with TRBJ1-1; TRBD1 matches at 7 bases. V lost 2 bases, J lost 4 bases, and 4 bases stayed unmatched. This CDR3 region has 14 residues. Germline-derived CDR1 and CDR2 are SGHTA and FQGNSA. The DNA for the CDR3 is TGTGCCAGCAGCTTACAACAGGGGAGCACTGAAGCTTTCTTT. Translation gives CASSLQQGSTEAFF.